The clone carrying this T cell receptor (beta chain) is categorized as medium-sized. Its target is unknown. The data originate from a study of breast tumors, draining lymph nodes, adjacent tissues. CDR3 length equals 16 residues. V lost 6 bases to trimming and J lost 0 bases, with 15 bases between them. The germline gives CDR1 DFQATT, CDR2 SNEGSKA (reference sequence). TCRdb called the multiplex PCR reads again in MiXCR, with one record for every CDR3 protein. This table holds 20,000 or so distinct CDR3 sequences, roughly 45% found once. Overall study results and limits: The data were judged consistent with most tumor T cells coming from lymph node and expanding in tumor. Tumors had less TCR diversity than lymph nodes, more than nontumor tissue. Data only fit, rather than demonstrated, lymph node origin of most tumor T cells.

The V and J genes are TRBV20-1 and TRBJ2-6; D gene unclear. Input material: breast tumor tissue. This TCR came from a female donor with breast cancer. Some clones in this sample may be carry-over from other donors' samples. The CDR3 loop reads CSANGRAGSGANVLTF. The CDR3 nucleotides read TGCAGTGCAAATGGACGGGCCGGCTCTGGGGCCAACGTCCTGACTTTC.